Sequencing of this T cell receptor beta chain was carried out in a study of graft-versus-host responses after intestinal transplantation. On this clone: What it binds is unknown.

Sequenced by immunoSEQ multiplex PCR; TCRdb stores in-frame clones only, minus some. The sample lists tens of thousands of clones; around 91% were seen once. The CDR3 totals 14 residues. The V and J ends lost 4 bases and 1 base respectively, with 9 bases between them. Per germline, CDR1 SGDLS and CDR2 YYNGEE. Sequencing was performed on unstimulated CD8+ T cells sorted from spleen or lymph node cells, taken before transplant. The V gene is TRBV9, the J gene TRBJ2-1; TRBD1 is a possible D gene (5 bases). The origin of this receptor is a human donor who was the organ donor for an intestinal transplant. CDR3 sequence reads: CASSNAGSYNEQFF. The CDR3 DNA is TGTGCCAGCAGCAATGCAGGGTCCTACAATGAGCAGTTCTTC.